The T cell receptor (beta chain) described here comes from a study of vaccination and CD4 T cells after COVID-19. Sequence data for DNA of cultured CD4+ T cells were generated by the Oncomine TCR Beta short-read assay. MiXCR, applied by TCRdb to the PCR reads, yields one record per CDR3 protein. The profile shows 15,000 to 25,000 distinct CDR3 sequences, roughly three fifths of them singletons. Treatment meaning: approximately 9-day PBMC culture with coronavirus spike peptide pools or control peptides (ViraFEST assay). For ViraFEST, peptide pools expanded antigen-specific T cells, after which the TCRs were sequenced. Germline CDR1 KGHDR, CDR2 SFDVKD. Trimming took 6 bases from V and 5 from J, leaving 15 bases between them. CDR3 length: 15 residues. Note on this clonotype: What it binds is unknown.

The rearrangement uses TRBV24-1 and TRBJ2-2; the D call may be TRBD1 or TRBD2 (6 bases each). The TCR was taken from a human donor who had recovered from COVID-19. Sequencing was performed on CD4+ T cells from blood, cultured in vitro. The CDR3 spells CATSRTGAGTGELFF. As DNA, the CDR3 is TGTGCCACCAGTCGGACGGGGGCAGGTACCGGGGAGCTGTTTTTT.